Included here is one T cell receptor (beta chain) sequence, with context. The CDR3 contains 15 residues. J gave up 6 bases and V 1 base, and 9 bases lay outside the gene matches. Germline V gene sequence: CDR1 SGHNT, CDR2 YENEEA. These data are taken from a study of blood T cell repertoires in COVID-19. Sequencing used immunoSEQ multiplex PCR; TCRdb keeps in-frame clones, though not all of them. This table has under 150,000 clones, about 88% appearing once. This chain uses TRBV11-3 with TRBJ2-7, with TRBD2 identical over 7 bases. Source material: peripheral blood. This TCR came from a man aged 55 to 70 with COVID-19, enrolled during active disease. The CDR3 DNA sequence: TGTGCCAGCAGCTTAGTTTCTGCGGGAGATCGCGAGCAGTACTTC. This encodes CASSLVSAGDREQYF.